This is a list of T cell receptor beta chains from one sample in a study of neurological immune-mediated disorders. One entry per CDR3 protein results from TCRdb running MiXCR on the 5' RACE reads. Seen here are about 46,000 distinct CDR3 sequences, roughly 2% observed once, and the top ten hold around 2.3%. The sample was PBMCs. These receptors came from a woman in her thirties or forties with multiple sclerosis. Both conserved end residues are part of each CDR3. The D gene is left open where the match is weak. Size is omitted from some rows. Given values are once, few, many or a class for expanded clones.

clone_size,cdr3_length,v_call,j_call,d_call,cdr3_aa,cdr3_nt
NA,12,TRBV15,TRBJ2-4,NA,CATGQAKNIQYF,TGTGCCACTGGACAGGCCAAAAACATTCAGTACTTC
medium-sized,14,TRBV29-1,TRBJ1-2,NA,CSVGSGTPYYGYTF,TGCAGCGTTGGTAGCGGGACACCTTACTATGGCTACACCTTC
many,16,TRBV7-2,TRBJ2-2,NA,CASSSQGPLTTGELFF,TGTGCCAGCAGTTCACAGGGCCCGTTGACCACCGGGGAGCTGTTTTTT
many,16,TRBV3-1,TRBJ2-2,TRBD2,CASSHAGTRFPGELFF,TGTGCCAGCAGCCACGCGGGGACTAGATTCCCCGGGGAGCTGTTTTTT
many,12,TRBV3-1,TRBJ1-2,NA,CASSQNTFGYTF,TGTGCCAGCAGCCAAAATACTTTTGGCTACACCTTC
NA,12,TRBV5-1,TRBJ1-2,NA,CDSSTGVYGYTF,TGCGACAGCAGCACGGGGGTCTATGGCTACACCTTC
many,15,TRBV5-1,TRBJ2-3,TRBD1,CASSSWTGVTDTQYF,TGCGCCAGCAGCTCCTGGACAGGGGTCACAGATACGCAGTATTTT
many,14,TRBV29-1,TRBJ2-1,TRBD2,CSVDGGAPYNEQFF,TGCAGCGTTGACGGGGGGGCCCCCTACAATGAGCAGTTCTTC
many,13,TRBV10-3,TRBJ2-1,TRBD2,CAISASGREEQFF,TGTGCCATCAGTGCTAGCGGGAGAGAAGAGCAGTTCTTC
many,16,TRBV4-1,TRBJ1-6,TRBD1,CASSPYRGPANSPLHF,TGCGCCAGCAGCCCTTACAGGGGACCAGCTAATTCACCCCTCCACTTT
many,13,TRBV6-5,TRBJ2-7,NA,CASSQGPSYEQYF,TGTGCCAGCAGCCAGGGACCATCCTACGAGCAGTACTTC
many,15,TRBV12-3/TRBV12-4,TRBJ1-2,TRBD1,CASTLRTGGAYGYTF,TGTGCCAGCACCCTAAGGACAGGGGGAGCTTATGGCTACACCTTC
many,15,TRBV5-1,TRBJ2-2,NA,CASSVTGPGTGELFF,TGCGCCAGCAGCGTTACAGGGCCGGGAACCGGGGAGCTGTTTTTT